This T cell receptor beta chain is from a study of blood T cell repertoires in COVID-19. Study overall: T cells, B-cell-depleted T cells, or PBMCs provided the cDNA or gDNA that served as material.

Seattle researchers signed up patients amid active infection and tracked them longitudinally. CDR1 SNHLY and CDR2 FYNNEI come from the germline V gene. The J segment lost 5 bases and the V segment lost 6 bases, leaving 5 bases of the junction unmatched. There are 14 residues in the CDR3. As handled by the study authors: Amplification with reference gene primers provided the estimates of nucleated cell counts. Generated by immunoSEQ multiplex PCR, the TCRdb table keeps only in-frame clones and is missing some. The V and J calls and clone size come from that table; D and trimming were worked out from the DNA. Of 250,000 to 300,000 clones in the sample, approximately 86% were seen once.

The chain carries TRBV2 and TRBJ2-5; 11 nucleotides line up with TRBD1. This clonotype was sampled from a woman between 65 and 79 years old with COVID-19, enrolled during active disease. Sample: peripheral blood. The CDR3 spells CASRTGQGAETQYF. The CDR3 nucleotides read TGTGCCAGCAGGACCGGACAGGGGGCCGAGACCCAGTACTTC.